This is a list of T cell receptor beta chains from one sample in a study of blood T cell repertoires in COVID-19. Data came from immunoSEQ multiplex PCR; TCRdb stores just in-frame clones and leaves some out. The table shows about 70,000 clones, with around 85% occurring only once. Sequences were obtained from peripheral blood. The receptors originated from a human donor in a cohort sampled during active COVID-19. The CDR3 runs from the conserved cysteine through the conserved F or W. Fields, in order: CDR3 protein, CDR3 DNA, J gene, D gene, V gene. A D gene is named only where the DNA matches it firmly.

CASSPQQGRGGMAEQFF | TGTGCCAGCAGCCCTCAACAAGGGCGGGGGGGAATGGCTGAGCAGTTCTTC | TRBJ2-1 | TRBD2 | TRBV14
CASSLLSAGTGELFF | TGTGCCAGCAGCTTGCTCTCCGCCGGGACCGGGGAGCTGTTTTTT | TRBJ2-2 | . | TRBV5-4
CASSLAKGTGTEAFF | TGCGCCAGCAGCTTGGCCAAGGGGACAGGGACTGAAGCTTTCTTT | TRBJ1-1 | TRBD1 | TRBV5-1
CASSHDRVGYEQYF | TGTGCCAGCAGCCACGACAGGGTGGGCTACGAGCAGTACTTC | TRBJ2-7 | TRBD1 | TRBV5-6
CASSYEGNNSPLHF | TGTGCCAGCAGTTACGAGGGAAATAATTCACCCCTCCACTTT | TRBJ1-6 | . | TRBV6-2/TRBV6-3
CASSSFNTLNVGGVRNTGELFF | TGTGCCAGCAGTTCTTTTAACACACTCAACGTGGGGGGGGTCCGGAACACCGGGGAGCTGTTTTTT | TRBJ2-2 | TRBD2 | TRBV28
CASSPGDRRSSPQHF | TGTGCCAGCAGCCCGGGGGACAGGCGGTCTTCGCCCCAGCATTTT | TRBJ1-5 | TRBD1 | TRBV5-8
CASSPLAEEKLFF | TGTGCCAGCTCACCACTTGCAGAAGAAAAACTGTTTTTT | TRBJ1-4 | . | TRBV18
CASSISAGPPPLHF | TGTGCCAGTAGTATTAGTGCTGGGCCACCACCCCTCCACTTT | TRBJ1-6 | . | TRBV19
CASGLQGAVVEQYF | TGTGCTAGTGGTTTACAGGGTGCGGTAGTCGAGCAGTACTTC | TRBJ2-7 | . | TRBV12-5
CASRPAVLAGGLVTDTQYF | TGTGCCAGCAGACCAGCCGTCCTAGCGGGGGGGCTTGTCACAGATACGCAGTATTTT | TRBJ2-3 | TRBD2 | TRBV7-9